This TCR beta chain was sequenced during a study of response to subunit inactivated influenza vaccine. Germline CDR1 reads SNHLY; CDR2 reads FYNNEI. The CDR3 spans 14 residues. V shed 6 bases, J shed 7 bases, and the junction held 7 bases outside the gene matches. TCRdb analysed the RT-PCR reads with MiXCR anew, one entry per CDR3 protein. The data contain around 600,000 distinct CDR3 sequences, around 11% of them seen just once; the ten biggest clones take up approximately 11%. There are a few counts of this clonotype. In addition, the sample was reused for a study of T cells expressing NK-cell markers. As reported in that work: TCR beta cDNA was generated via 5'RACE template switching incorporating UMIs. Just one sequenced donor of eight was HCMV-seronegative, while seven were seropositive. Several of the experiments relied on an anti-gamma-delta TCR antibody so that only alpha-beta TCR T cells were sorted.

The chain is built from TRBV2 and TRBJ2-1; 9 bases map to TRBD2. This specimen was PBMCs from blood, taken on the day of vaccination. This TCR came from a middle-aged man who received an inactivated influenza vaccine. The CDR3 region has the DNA TGTGCCAGCAGGCAAAGCGGGGGGTTTAATGAGCAGTTCTTC. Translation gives CASRQSGGFNEQFF.